This entry concerns a single TCR beta chain. The antigen is unknown. This sample is part of a study of T-cell reconstitution after alpha-beta-depleted transplantation in children. Study-wide results and limits: Several hundred graft clones that had expanded were reportedly the source of alpha-beta T cells about two months after transplant. A year post-transplant, T-cell counts and diversity derived mostly from newly produced T cells. At day 60, the high TCRbeta diversity found in some patients originated from recipient T cells and thymic progenitors that had survived.

Per germline, CDR1 SGHAT and CDR2 FQDESV (reference sequence). V lost 5 bases, J lost 2 bases, and 23 bases lay in between. The CDR3 covers 18 residues. Preparation of the TCRbeta library used unique molecular identifiers. MiXCR, run by TCRdb on the PCR reads, gives a single entry per CDR3 protein. The sample holds 100,000 or so distinct CDR3 sequences; around 22% are singletons and the top ten take roughly a fifth. Here the sequenced sample was PBMCs, taken before TCRalphabeta/CD19-depleted stem cell transplant. This TCR derives from a boy younger than 10 with acute lymphoblastic leukemia, due to receive a stem cell transplant. The V gene is TRBV11-1, the J gene TRBJ2-3; D is possibly TRBD1 (6 bases). CDR3 sequence (DNA): TGTGCCAGCAGCCCCCCAACAGGGTCCCCTCCACACACAGATACGCAGTATTTT. Translated, it gives CASSPPTGSPPHTDTQYF.